This is a list of T cell receptor beta chains from one sample in a study of OX40 agonist ivuxolimab in advanced cancers. The table came from immunoSEQ multiplex PCR; TCRdb's copy has only in-frame clones and leaves some out. The sample holds about 19,000 clones, nearly 70% seen once. The sample was CD4+ or CD8+ T cells sorted from blood, taken in a trial of the OX40 agonist ivuxolimab. The receptors were gathered from an adult with an advanced solid tumor such as melanoma, head and neck, liver or kidney cancer. The CDR3 runs from the conserved cysteine through the conserved F or W. Size values are once, few and many counts, or a class for expanded clones, and some rows have none.

V gene,clone size,J gene,CDR3 protein
TRBV7-9,NA,TRBJ2-7,CASSLDPGAYEQYF
TRBV6-6,NA,TRBJ2-5,CASNERTQETQYF
TRBV19,NA,TRBJ1-1,CASSIDAVTGGWKAFF
TRBV19,NA,TRBJ1-6,CASSIQASNSPLHF
TRBV13,NA,TRBJ2-4,CASSSRAAFSIQYF
TRBV5-4,NA,TRBJ2-7,CASSLDRGDYEQYF
TRBV19,medium-sized,TRBJ2-7,CASSSGTAYEQYF
TRBV2,NA,TRBJ2-7,CASSGQGHTYEQYF
TRBV18,few,TRBJ2-7,CASSLTDRNSYEQYF
TRBV28,NA,TRBJ1-1,CASNPSGYTEAFF
TRBV4-2,NA,TRBJ2-1,CAIPTGGEQFF
TRBV28,few,TRBJ1-5,CASTLHLVSGNQPQHF
TRBV7-8,NA,TRBJ1-5,CASSPLGGSSNQPQHF
TRBV9,NA,TRBJ2-7,CASSVGGGQDEQYF
TRBV6-6,NA,TRBJ2-5,CASSYSQSETQYF
TRBV7-7,NA,TRBJ1-5,CASSHNPPGQARGNQPQHF
TRBV4-3,NA,TRBJ1-4,CASSQESTDDNEKLFF
TRBV5-4,NA,TRBJ1-1,CASSLPMDTEAFF
TRBV19,NA,TRBJ2-1,CASTRVLWTNEQFF
TRBV28,NA,TRBJ2-7,CASSWRGPRVYEQYF
TRBV14,NA,TRBJ1-3,CASSQVFRASSGNTIYF
TRBV4-2,NA,TRBJ1-1,CASSQDGAGMNTEAFF
TRBV7-9,NA,TRBJ2-7,CASSPLGDEQYF
TRBV2,NA,TRBJ2-1,CASSETYNEQFF
TRBV27,medium-sized,TRBJ2-1,CASSFLISGGRRDPYNEQFF